This entry features one T cell receptor beta chain sequence. Its target is not known. PCR primers comprised 60 Vbeta and 13 Jbeta primers. Using immunoSEQ multiplex PCR, the repertoire was profiled, and TCRdb retains in-frame clones only, with some absent. The sample carries some 110,000 clones, around 80% recorded once. Germline lookup yields CDR1 MNHNY and CDR2 SVGAGI (reference sequence). The CDR3 spans 16 residues. V dropped 6 bases and J dropped 4; count of bases not matched to a gene: 12. This specimen comes from a study of cytomegalovirus exposure and HLA in healthy donors. The wider study: When 398 donors were genotyped, about 86% of them were found to fall in the Caucasian-associated ancestry cluster. The study, taken as a whole, reports: By HLA locus, TCR association rates varied in a later analysis, with DRB1 showing the most and HLA-C the fewest. Clonal expansion was found to be greater in HLA-associated TCR beta chains than in equally common others in a later analysis.

Material: PBMCs. This chain joins TRBV6-6 and TRBJ1-1; the match to TRBD1 covers 9 bases. The TCR originated in a man in his thirties or forties in good health and CMV-seropositive. This CDR3 is CASRIPGQGEGTEAFF. For the CDR3, the DNA is TGTGCCAGCAGAATTCCGGGACAGGGCGAGGGCACTGAAGCTTTCTTT.